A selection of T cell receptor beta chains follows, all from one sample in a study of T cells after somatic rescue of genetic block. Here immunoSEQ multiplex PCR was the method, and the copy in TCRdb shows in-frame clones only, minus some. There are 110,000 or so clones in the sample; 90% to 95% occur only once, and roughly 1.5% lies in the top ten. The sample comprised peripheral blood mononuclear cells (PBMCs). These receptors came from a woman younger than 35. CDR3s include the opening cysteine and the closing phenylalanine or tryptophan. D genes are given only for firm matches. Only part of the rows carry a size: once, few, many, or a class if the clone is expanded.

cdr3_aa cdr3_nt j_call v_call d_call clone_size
CASSSRTGSTEAFF TGTGCCAGCAGTTCACGGACGGGGAGCACTGAAGCTTTCTTT TRBJ1-1 TRBV6-9 . .
CASSTSQDGTSGNTIYF TGTGCCAGCAGCACTAGTCAGGACGGGACCTCTGGAAACACCATATATTTT TRBJ1-3 TRBV7-9 . .
CASSSNRAPGNTIYF TGTGCCAGCAGTTCCAACAGGGCGCCTGGAAACACCATATATTTT TRBJ1-3 TRBV7-2 . .
CASSLAGGGYSTDTQYF TGTGCCAGCAGCTTGGCAGGGGGAGGGTACAGCACAGATACGCAGTATTTT TRBJ2-3 TRBV5-4 . .
CAWSPTARRSNQPQHF TGTGCCTGGAGCCCCACTGCTCGTAGGAGCAATCAGCCCCAGCATTTT TRBJ1-5 TRBV30 . .
CASSRGGYEQYF TGTGCCAGCAGCCGGGGGGGCTACGAGCAGTACTTC TRBJ2-7 TRBV11-2 TRBD2 .
CASSEERRAGELFF TGTGCCAGCTCAGAGGAAAGGCGGGCCGGGGAGCTGTTTTTT TRBJ2-2 TRBV2 . .
CASRGQGNYGYTF TGTGCCAGCAGGGGACAGGGTAACTATGGCTACACCTTC TRBJ1-2 TRBV2 TRBD1 few
CASSPLGLAGNEQFF TGCGCCAGCAGCCCTTTGGGACTAGCGGGGAATGAGCAGTTCTTC TRBJ2-1 TRBV4-1 TRBD2 .
CASSLGGQNNTEAFF TGCGCCAGCAGCTTGGGAGGACAGAACAACACTGAAGCTTTCTTT TRBJ1-1 TRBV5-1 . .
CAISPGTVSNYGYTF TGTGCCATCAGTCCTGGGACAGTTTCTAACTATGGCTACACCTTC TRBJ1-2 TRBV10-3 TRBD1 .
CASSIGPLQGNTEAFF TGTGCCAGTAGTATAGGACCTCTGCAGGGGAACACTGAAGCTTTCTTT TRBJ1-1 TRBV19 . .
CASVGGASQEGELFF TGTGCCAGCGTTGGCGGGGCTAGTCAGGAAGGGGAGCTGTTTTTT TRBJ2-2 TRBV11-2 . .
CASSLVGGEQFF TGTGCCAGCAGCTTAGTGGGCGGTGAGCAGTTCTTC TRBJ2-1 TRBV7-6 . .
CASSLRTGGRWFLNEQFF TGTGCCAGCAGCTTAAGGACAGGGGGAAGGTGGTTCCTCAATGAGCAGTTCTTC TRBJ2-1 TRBV7-2 TRBD1 .
CASSYGGNTEAFF TGTGCCAGCAGTTACGGGGGGAACACTGAAGCTTTCTTT TRBJ1-1 TRBV6-5 . .
CASSIGKGTPQHF TGTGCCAGTAGTATTGGGAAGGGGACGCCCCAGCATTTT TRBJ1-5 TRBV19 . once
CASSQRGRIGPAGELFF TGCGCCAGCAGCCAAAGGGGGAGGATAGGGCCTGCCGGGGAGCTGTTTTTT TRBJ2-2 TRBV4-3 . .
CASSFRDHEKLFF TGTGCCAGCAGCTTCCGGGACCATGAAAAACTGTTTTTT TRBJ1-4 TRBV11-2 . .
CASSSGLITGGYTF TGTGCCAGCAGCTCGGGACTTATCACGGGGGGCTACACCTTC TRBJ1-2 TRBV7-2 . once
CASSSGQPQHF TGTGCCAGTAGTTCGGGACAGCCCCAGCATTTT TRBJ1-5 TRBV19 . once
CASSSGQGRTGELFF TGTGCCAGCAGTTCTGGACAGGGCCGAACCGGGGAGCTGTTTTTT TRBJ2-2 TRBV7-3 TRBD1 .
CASSESVGSTNEKLFF TGTGCCAGCAGTGAATCGGTTGGCAGTACTAATGAAAAACTGTTTTTT TRBJ1-4 TRBV6-1 . .
CAISESEALYEQYF TGTGCCATCAGTGAGTCGGAGGCGCTCTACGAGCAGTACTTC TRBJ2-7 TRBV10-3 . .
CASSFATVFEEAFF TGTGCCAGCAGTTTTGCTACGGTATTCGAAGAAGCTTTCTTT TRBJ1-1 TRBV28 . .
CSVPDRAGGYTF TGCAGCGTCCCGGACAGGGCAGGGGGCTACACCTTC TRBJ1-2 TRBV29-1 TRBD1 .
CASSLGQGATNEKLFF TGCGCCAGCAGCCTGGGACAGGGGGCTACTAATGAAAAACTGTTTTTT TRBJ1-4 TRBV5-1 TRBD1 .
CASSSGRYEQYF TGTGCCAGCAGTTCCGGTCGCTACGAGCAGTACTTC TRBJ2-7 TRBV28 . .
CASSQGLNTGELFF TGCGCCAGCAGCCAGGGACTCAACACCGGGGAGCTGTTTTTT TRBJ2-2 TRBV5-1 . .
CASSLPYQGKGGAKNIQYF TGTGCCAGCAGCTTACCCTACCAGGGGAAGGGGGGGGCCAAAAACATTCAGTACTTC TRBJ2-4 TRBV11-2 . .
CASSQGTGTPNSPLHF TGTGCCAGCAGCCAGGGAACCGGAACGCCTAATTCACCCCTCCACTTT TRBJ1-6 TRBV4-2 . few
CASQLLAGGAGELFF TGTGCCAGCCAGCTTCTAGCGGGGGGGGCCGGGGAGCTGTTTTTT TRBJ2-2 TRBV6-4 TRBD2 .
CAWGARQGKPLHF TGTGCCTGGGGGGCCCGACAGGGTAAGCCCCTCCACTTT TRBJ1-6 TRBV30 TRBD1 .
CAAGRIAGRDTQYF TGTGCCGCAGGACGGATAGCGGGGAGAGATACGCAGTATTTT TRBJ2-3 TRBV10-3 TRBD2 .
CASTNNGNTIYF TGTGCCAGCACCAACAACGGCAACACCATATATTTT TRBJ1-3 TRBV6-5 . .
CASSGTMEQYF TGTGCCAGCAGCGGTACAATGGAGCAGTACTTC TRBJ2-7 TRBV5-5 . .
CASSLARGGIGELFF TGTGCCAGCAGCTTAGCTAGGGGTGGGATCGGGGAGCTGTTTTTT TRBJ2-2 TRBV7-2 . .
CASSLEVAGARVSGELFF TGTGCCAGCAGCTTAGAAGTGGCGGGGGCGCGTGTGTCCGGGGAGCTGTTTTTT TRBJ2-2 TRBV7-2 . .
CASSLVGQGGYEQYF TGTGCCAGCAGCTTAGTGGGGCAGGGAGGATACGAGCAGTACTTC TRBJ2-7 TRBV13 . .
CASSLLRGPASYEQYF TGTGCCAGCAGCTTACTCAGGGGACCTGCGTCCTACGAGCAGTACTTC TRBJ2-7 TRBV7-2 . .
CASSSKPTDTQYF TGTGCCAGCAGTTCAAAACCCACAGATACGCAGTATTTT TRBJ2-3 TRBV27 . .
CASEATSGNTIYF TGTGCCAGCGAGGCCACCTCTGGAAACACCATATATTTT TRBJ1-3 TRBV9 . .
CASSPTGGFYQPQHF TGTGCCAGCAGTCCTACAGGGGGGTTTTATCAGCCCCAGCATTTT TRBJ1-5 TRBV6-5 TRBD1 once
CASGGRETQYF TGTGCCAGCGGCGGGCGAGAGACCCAGTACTTC TRBJ2-5 TRBV11-3 . .
CASSLVGGHTEAFF TGTGCCAGCAGTTTAGTCGGGGGCCACACTGAAGCTTTCTTT TRBJ1-1 TRBV27 . .